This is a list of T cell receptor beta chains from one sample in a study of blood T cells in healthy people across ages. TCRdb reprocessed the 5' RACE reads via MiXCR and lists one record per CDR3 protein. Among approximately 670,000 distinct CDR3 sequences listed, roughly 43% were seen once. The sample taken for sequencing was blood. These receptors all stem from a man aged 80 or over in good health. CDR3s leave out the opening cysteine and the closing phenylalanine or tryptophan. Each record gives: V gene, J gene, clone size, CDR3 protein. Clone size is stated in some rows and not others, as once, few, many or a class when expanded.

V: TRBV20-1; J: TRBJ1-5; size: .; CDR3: SARPTGFGNQPQH
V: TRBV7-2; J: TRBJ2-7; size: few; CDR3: ASSLGTSGREQY
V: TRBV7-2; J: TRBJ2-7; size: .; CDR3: ARSGRGQQSYEQY
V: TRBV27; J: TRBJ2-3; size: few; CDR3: ASSPTPGWDTQY
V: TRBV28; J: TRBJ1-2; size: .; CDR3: ASRPGPGRGSYGYT
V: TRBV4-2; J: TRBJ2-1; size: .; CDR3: ASSLRLAGGLGGSYNEQF
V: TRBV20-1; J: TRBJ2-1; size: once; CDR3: SASVTTQGFFNEQF
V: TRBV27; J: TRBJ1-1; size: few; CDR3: ASSLLVSNTEAF
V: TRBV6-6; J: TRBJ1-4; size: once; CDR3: ASGEMDGLF
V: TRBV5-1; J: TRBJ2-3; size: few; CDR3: ASSFQGPDTQY
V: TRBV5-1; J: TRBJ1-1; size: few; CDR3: ASREPGTANTEAF
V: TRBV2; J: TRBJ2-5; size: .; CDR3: ASLRQETQY
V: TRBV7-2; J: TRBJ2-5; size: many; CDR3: ASSLVVGGKETQY
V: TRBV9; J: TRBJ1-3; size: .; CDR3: ASSVVGRNTIY
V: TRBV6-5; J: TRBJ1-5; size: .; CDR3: ASSYSPPDNSKQPQH
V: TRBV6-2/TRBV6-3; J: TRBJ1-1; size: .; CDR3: ASRPGGPPAF
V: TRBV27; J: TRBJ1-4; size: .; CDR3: ASRPTGVNEKLF
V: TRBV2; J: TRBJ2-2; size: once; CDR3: ASSGGLAVNTGELF
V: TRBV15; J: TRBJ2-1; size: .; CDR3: ATSRGAQIAGGRNEQF
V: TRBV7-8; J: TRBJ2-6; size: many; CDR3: ASSPPRSGANVLT
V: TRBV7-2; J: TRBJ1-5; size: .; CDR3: ASSLTGLRQPQH
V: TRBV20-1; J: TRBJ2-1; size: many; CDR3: SAMGLAGLNNEQF
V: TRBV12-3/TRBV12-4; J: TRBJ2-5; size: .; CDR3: ASSLGGTSFQETQY
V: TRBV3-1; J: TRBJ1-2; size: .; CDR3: ASSQGHSYGYT
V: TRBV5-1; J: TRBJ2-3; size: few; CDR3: ASSSQTWGADTQY
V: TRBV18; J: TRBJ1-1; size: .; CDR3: ASSPIEGGENTEAF
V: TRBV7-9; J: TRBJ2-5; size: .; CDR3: ASSLLQQETQY